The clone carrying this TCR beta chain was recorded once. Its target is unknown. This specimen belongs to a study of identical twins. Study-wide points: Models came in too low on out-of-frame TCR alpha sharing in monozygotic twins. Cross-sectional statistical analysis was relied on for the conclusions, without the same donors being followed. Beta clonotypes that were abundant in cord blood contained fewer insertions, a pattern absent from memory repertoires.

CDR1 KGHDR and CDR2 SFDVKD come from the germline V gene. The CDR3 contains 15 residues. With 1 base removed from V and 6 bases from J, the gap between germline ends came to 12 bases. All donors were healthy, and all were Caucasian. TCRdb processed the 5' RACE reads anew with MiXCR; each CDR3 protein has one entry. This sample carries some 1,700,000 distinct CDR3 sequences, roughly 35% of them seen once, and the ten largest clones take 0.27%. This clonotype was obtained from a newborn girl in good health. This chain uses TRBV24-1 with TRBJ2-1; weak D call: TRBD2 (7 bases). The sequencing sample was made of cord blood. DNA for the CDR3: TGTGCCACCAGTGATTTAGGTGGGGGGGCCAATGAGCAGTTCTTC. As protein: CATSDLGGGANEQFF.